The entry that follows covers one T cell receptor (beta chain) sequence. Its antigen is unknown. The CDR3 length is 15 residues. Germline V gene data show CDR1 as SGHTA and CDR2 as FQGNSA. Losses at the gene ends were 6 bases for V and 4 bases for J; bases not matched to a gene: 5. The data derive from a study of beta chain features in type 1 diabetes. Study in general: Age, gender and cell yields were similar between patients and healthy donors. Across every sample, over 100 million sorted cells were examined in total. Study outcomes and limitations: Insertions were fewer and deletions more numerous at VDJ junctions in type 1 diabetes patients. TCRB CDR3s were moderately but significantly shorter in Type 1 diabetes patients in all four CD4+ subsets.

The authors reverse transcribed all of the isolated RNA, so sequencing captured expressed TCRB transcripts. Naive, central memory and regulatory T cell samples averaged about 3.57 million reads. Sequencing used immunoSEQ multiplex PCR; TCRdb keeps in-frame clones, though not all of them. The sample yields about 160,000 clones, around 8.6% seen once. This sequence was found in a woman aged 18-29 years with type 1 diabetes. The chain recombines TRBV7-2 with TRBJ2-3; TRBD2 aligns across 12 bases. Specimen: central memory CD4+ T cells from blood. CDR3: CASSTRLAGADTQYF. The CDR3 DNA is TGTGCCAGCAGTACCCGACTAGCGGGGGCAGATACGCAGTATTTT.